Listed below are T cell receptor beta chains from one sample, sequenced in a study of shared clonotypes between healthy human individuals. Here immunoSEQ multiplex PCR was the method, and the copy in TCRdb shows in-frame clones only, minus some. The repertoire consists of under 1,100,000 clones, with approximately 78% occurring once and the leading ten covering 0.6% to 0.7%. What was sequenced was memory CD4+ T cells from PBMCs. These receptors all stem from a man younger than 35 in good health. Some clones in this sample may be carry-over from other donors' samples. Each CDR3 is given with its conserved first and last residue. D genes are given only for firm matches. The size entry is marked missing in some rows and otherwise reads once, few, many or a size class.

v_call	j_call	d_call	clone_size	cdr3_nt	cdr3_aa
TRBV15	TRBJ2-1	-	many	TGTGCCACCAGCAGAAGCTCCCTACGCGGGACCCCCTACAATGAGCAGTTCTTC	CATSRSSLRGTPYNEQFF
TRBV7-8	TRBJ2-7	TRBD2	-	TGTGCCAGCAGCCCTACTAGCGGGAGTGCCTACGAGCAGTACTTC	CASSPTSGSAYEQYF
TRBV5-1	TRBJ2-3	-	-	TGCGCCAGCAGTGGAGCGAACTCCGCAGATACGCAGTATTTT	CASSGANSADTQYF
TRBV29-1	TRBJ1-6	TRBD1	-	TGCAGCGCCCGGGACAGGGATAATTCACCCCTCCACTTT	CSARDRDNSPLHF
TRBV29-1	TRBJ2-5	-	few	TGCAGCGGGGGAGTAGACAGGCGCCCTAGGAACCAGTACTTC	CSGGVDRRPRNQYF
TRBV10-3	TRBJ2-6	-	-	TGTGCCATCAGTGAGTCGCCGGGGGTGGGAAAGACAGCTGGGGCCAACGTCCTGACTTTC	CAISESPGVGKTAGANVLTF
TRBV30	TRBJ1-2	-	-	TGTGCCTGGGGGGACGGATTTAACTATGGCTACACCTTC	CAWGDGFNYGYTF
TRBV5-4	TRBJ2-2	-	-	TGTGCCAGCAGCCTGCCCCACCCCGGGGAGCTGTTTTTT	CASSLPHPGELFF
TRBV11-2	TRBJ2-7	TRBD2	once	TGTGCCAGCAGCTTAGATAGCGGGAGGGGATACGAGCAGTACTTC	CASSLDSGRGYEQYF
TRBV2	TRBJ1-1	-	-	TGTGCCAGCACCAGGGTCGACCGGAGGGCTGAAGCTTTCTTT	CASTRVDRRAEAFF
TRBV5-1	TRBJ1-3	TRBD1	-	TGCGCCAGCAGCTTGGGGCAGGGGGCCGGAAACACCATATATTTT	CASSLGQGAGNTIYF
TRBV10-1	TRBJ2-7	-	few	TGCGCCAGCAGTGAGTCCCTCGGCGGATACGAGCAGTACTTC	CASSESLGGYEQYF
TRBV7-9	TRBJ2-1	-	few	TGTGCCAGCAGCTTAGCAGGGGGCAATGAGCAGTTCTTC	CASSLAGGNEQFF
TRBV7-9	TRBJ1-1	TRBD1	-	TGTGCCAGCAGCTTGGACAGGGCGCATGGTGGGGCTTTCTTT	CASSLDRAHGGAFF
TRBV10-2	TRBJ2-2	TRBD2	-	TGCGCCAGCAGAATAGCGGGAGCCACCGGGGAGCTGTTTTTT	CASRIAGATGELFF
TRBV29-1	TRBJ1-1	TRBD1	-	TGCAGCGTAAGGGGGCAGTTGGTGACTGAAGCTTTCTTT	CSVRGQLVTEAFF
TRBV6-6	TRBJ2-1	-	-	TGTGCCAGCAGGGTTTCCAGCTCCTACAATGAGCAGTTCTTC	CASRVSSSYNEQFF
TRBV15	TRBJ2-7	-	-	TGTGCCACCAGCAGAGCCACCGGCGGTAGGAAGTACTTC	CATSRATGGRKYF
TRBV7-2	TRBJ1-2	TRBD1	-	TGTGCCAGCAGTCAAACACTATCCGGGACAGGGGGGCACGGCTACACCTTC	CASSQTLSGTGGHGYTF
TRBV11-2	TRBJ2-5	-	-	TGTGCCAGCAGCTTAAGGAGACTACCCTCTCAAGAGACCCAGTACTTC	CASSLRRLPSQETQYF
TRBV2	TRBJ1-3	TRBD1	once	TGTGCCAGCAGCCTTTCCCGGACAGGGGCGGGAAACACCATATATTTT	CASSLSRTGAGNTIYF
TRBV19	TRBJ2-2	-	-	TGTGCCAGTAGCTTGGGGACGGCGGGCACCGGGGAGCTGTTTTTT	CASSLGTAGTGELFF
TRBV10-2	TRBJ1-6	TRBD1	few	TGCGCCAGCAGTGGACAGGGGAATTCACCCCTCCACTTT	CASSGQGNSPLHF
TRBV7-3	TRBJ1-1	-	few	TGTGCCAGCAGCCAGCAGGGGAACACTGAAGCTTTCTTT	CASSQQGNTEAFF
TRBV29-1	TRBJ1-2	-	-	TGCAGCGTTGTCCGGGGGGCGGCCAACTATGGCTACACCTTC	CSVVRGAANYGYTF
TRBV10-3	TRBJ2-5	TRBD1	-	TGTGCCATCAGTCCCGGGGACAGGGGTAATGAAGAGACCCAGTACTTC	CAISPGDRGNEETQYF
TRBV10-3	TRBJ1-1	-	-	TGTGCCATCAGCTTCCAAGGAGGGCTTGGGAACACTGAAGCTTTCTTT	CAISFQGGLGNTEAFF
TRBV5-4	TRBJ1-2	-	-	TGTGCCAGCAGCTTGCGGACAGCTAACTATGGCTACACCTTC	CASSLRTANYGYTF
TRBV4-1	TRBJ2-6	-	-	TGCGCCAGCAGCCAAGATGGGCCCGCGTTCCCTATTTTATCTGGGGCCAACGTCCTGACTTTC	CASSQDGPAFPILSGANVLTF
TRBV15	TRBJ2-7	-	few	TGTGCCACCAGCAGAGAGGGGTACGAGCAGTACTTC	CATSREGYEQYF
TRBV11-2	TRBJ2-5	-	-	TGTGCCAGCAGCCCACTTCGCTTTCTTAGGGTTAAGGAGACCCAGTACTTC	CASSPLRFLRVKETQYF
TRBV28	TRBJ2-3	TRBD1	-	TGTGCCAGCAGTTTGAGGACAGGAGGCACAGATACGCAGTATTTT	CASSLRTGGTDTQYF
TRBV6-6	TRBJ1-3	-	-	TGTGCCAGCGGAAACAGGGCTATGGGGGGAAACACCATATATTTT	CASGNRAMGGNTIYF
TRBV11-2	TRBJ2-1	-	-	TGTGCCAGCAGCTTAGGGTCGGGAGCCTATGAGCAGTTCTTC	CASSLGSGAYEQFF
TRBV18	TRBJ2-2	TRBD1	-	TGTGCCAGCTCACGGGACAGGAACACCGGGGAGCTGTTTTTT	CASSRDRNTGELFF
TRBV5-1	TRBJ2-1	TRBD2	-	TGCGCCAGCAGCGCGGGGACTAGCGCCTACAATGAGCAGTTCTTC	CASSAGTSAYNEQFF
TRBV4-1	TRBJ2-7	TRBD1	-	TGCGCCAGCAGCCAACCTTTAGGGACAGGGTCCTACGAGCAGTACTTC	CASSQPLGTGSYEQYF
TRBV11-3	TRBJ2-1	-	-	TGTGCCAGCAGCCTTTTTAACAATGAGCAGTTCTTC	CASSLFNNEQFF
TRBV30	TRBJ2-1	TRBD2	-	TGTGCTGGTGGGGGGGGTTACAATGAGCAGTTCTTC	CAGGGGYNEQFF
TRBV7-2	TRBJ2-7	-	-	TGTGCCAGCAGCGAACGGAGGGGCAGACCGTACGAGCAGTACTTC	CASSERRGRPYEQYF
TRBV25-1	TRBJ2-7	TRBD2	-	TGTGCCAGCAGTGAAGGGGGACTAGCGGGATCGTACGAGCAGTACTTC	CASSEGGLAGSYEQYF
TRBV19	TRBJ1-5	-	-	TGTGCCAGTAGTATAGATGGGGCAGGGTATCAGCCCCAGCATTTT	CASSIDGAGYQPQHF
TRBV7-9	TRBJ1-3	TRBD1	-	TGTGCCAGCAGACAGGGGAACGACAACACCATATATTTT	CASRQGNDNTIYF
TRBV2	TRBJ1-3	TRBD1	-	TGTGCCAGCAGTGCGGACAGGGGGAGAAACACCATATATTTT	CASSADRGRNTIYF
TRBV7-8	TRBJ2-7	-	-	TGTGCCAGCAGCTTATGGACTCGGTACGAGCAGTACTTC	CASSLWTRYEQYF
TRBV6-1	TRBJ1-5	-	-	TGTGCCAGCAGTGACGTTAGGGGACTAGTAAGTCAGCCCCAGCATTTT	CASSDVRGLVSQPQHF
TRBV6-1	TRBJ2-1	TRBD2	-	TGTGCCAGCAGTGCGAGGACTAGCGCAAACAATGAGCAGTTCTTC	CASSARTSANNEQFF
TRBV9	TRBJ2-2	TRBD2	-	TGTGCCAGCAGCCCAGGGGGGCTAGCGGGAGCCGGGGAGCTGTTTTTT	CASSPGGLAGAGELFF